The 18 T cell receptor beta chains in this list originate from one sample, sequenced in a study of blood T cells in healthy people across ages. The authors ran a second PCR of about 7 to 12 cycles using a sample-barcoded 5' primer and a J-beta primer mix. TCRdb passed the 5' RACE reads through MiXCR, listing each CDR3 protein once. Among 800,000 or so distinct CDR3 sequences listed, roughly 25% were seen once. This same sample was also taken into another study, of T cells of mothers and their children.

What was sequenced was blood. The receptors originated from a boy aged 10-17 years in good health.

In this sample, this clonotype turned up a few times. The chain links TRBV20-1 to TRBJ2-3; D may match TRBD1 or TRBD2 (5 bases each). Germline V gives CDR1 DFQATT, CDR2 SNEGSKA (reference sequence). V was trimmed by 6 bases and J by 4 bases, leaving 17 bases between them. The CDR3 is 14 residues long. The CDR3 here is CSAHPGQGPDTQYF. CDR3 coding DNA: TGCAGTGCGCACCCCGGGCAGGGACCAGATACGCAGTATTTT.

This clonotype turned up a few times. The chain uses TRBV29-1 and TRBJ2-3; the D call may be TRBD1 or TRBD2 (5 bases each). The CDR3 is made up of 13 amino acids. Germline CDR1 is SQVTM and CDR2 is ANQGSEA. V dropped 4 bases and J dropped 2 bases, with 10 bases sitting between them. CDR3 region: CSVVRDHTDTQYF. CDR3 nucleotide sequence: TGCAGCGTTGTCAGGGACCACACAGATACGCAGTATTTT.

V gene TRBV5-6 combines with J gene TRBJ2-7, with D maybe TRBD1 (6 bases). Germline assignment: CDR1 SGHDT and CDR2 YYEEEE. This CDR3 contains 13 residues. The V and J ends lost 1 base and 12 bases respectively, with 17 bases between them. The CDR3 coding sequence is TGTGCCAGCAGCTTGTTTGGGACACCCAATCCGTACTTC. Encoded protein: CASSLFGTPNPYF.

There are many counts of this clonotype. The chain joins TRBV4-3 to TRBJ1-2, with D perhaps matching TRBD1 (6 bases). From germline, CDR1 is LGHNA and CDR2 YSLEER. The V end was cut by 1 base, the J end by 5 bases, with 17 bases between. The CDR3 has 16 residues. Here the CDR3 DNA reads TGCGCCAGCAGCCAAGCAGGCGCAGGGGCGGGATATGGCTACACCTTC. Residues: CASSQAGAGAGYGYTF.

This clonotype turned up a few times. The chain uses TRBV7-2 and TRBJ2-5, with 8 bases identical to TRBD1. Matching the DNA end better, TRBJ2-7 makes the J call doubtful. The CDR3 runs 15 residues. Germline CDR1 is SGHTA and CDR2 is FQGNSA. CDR3 residues: CASSLEGTGPYEQYF. The CDR3 coding sequence is TGTGCCAGCAGCTTAGAGGGGACAGGTCCCTACGAGCAGTACTTC.

The rearrangement links TRBV5-1 to TRBJ1-4; 9 bases agree with TRBD1. Germline values: CDR1 SGHRS, CDR2 YFSETQ. V shed 4 bases and J 8 bases; nucleotides not matched to a gene: 9. The CDR3 is 15 residues long. The CDR3 loop reads CASSPTGTGKEKLFF. As DNA, the CDR3 is TGCGCCAGCAGCCCGACCGGGACAGGGAAAGAAAAACTGTTTTTT.

This rearrangement joins TRBV15 to TRBJ2-2, with D unresolved. Germline CDR1 reads LNHNV; CDR2 reads YYDKDF (reference sequence). The CDR3 is 14 amino acids. The V gene lost 3 bases and the J gene lost 0 bases, with 5 bases spanning the gap. The CDR3 region is CATSSDTNTGELFF. Here the CDR3 DNA reads TGTGCCACCAGCAGCGACACGAACACCGGGGAGCTGTTTTTT.

This chain links TRBV6-1 with TRBJ2-1; 8 bases match TRBD2. Trimming at V came to 4 bases and at J to 5 bases, leaving 7 bases not matched to a gene. Germline values: CDR1 MNHNS, CDR2 SASEGT. The CDR3 sequence is 15 residues long. The DNA of the CDR3 is TGTGCCAGCAGTGGCGTTAGCGGGGAAAACAATGAGCAGTTCTTC. This translates into CASSGVSGENNEQFF.

This clonotype was observed a handful of times. The CDR3 nucleotides read TGTGCCAGCGTGGGCCGGATGAACACTGAAGCTTTCTTT. Its protein product is CASVGRMNTEAFF. V is TRBV6-6 and J is TRBJ1-1, with unresolved D. The length of the CDR3 is 13 residues. Germline CDR1 reads MNHNY; CDR2 reads SVGAGI (reference sequence). V was shortened by 8 bases and J by 0 bases, with 10 bases between the two germline ends.

V and J are TRBV28 and TRBJ2-7; the D gene is possibly TRBD1 (6 bases). The CDR3 runs to 16 residues. The V gene lost 0 bases and the J gene lost 0 bases, with 12 bases spanning the gap. In germline, CDR1 is MDHEN, CDR2 SYDVKM. The CDR3 nucleotides are TGTGCCAGCAGTTTATGGGGGGCCTCTAGCTCCTACGAGCAGTACTTC. Protein: CASSLWGASSSYEQYF.

The genes are TRBV12-3 or TRBV12-4 and TRBJ1-4; TRBD1 is a possible D gene (6 bases). With 2 bases removed from V and 7 bases from J, the gap between germline ends came to 11 bases. CDR3 length equals 14 residues. CDR3 amino acids: CASSLLRGSEKLFF. CDR3 in DNA: TGTGCCAGCAGTTTACTTAGGGGGAGTGAAAAACTGTTTTTT.

Only a few counts were recorded for this clonotype. The chain couples TRBV12-3 or TRBV12-4 to TRBJ1-5, with 8 bases that match TRBD1. The CDR3 is made up of 15 amino acids. V shed 4 bases and J 9 bases; nucleotides not matched to a gene: 11. This CDR3 reads CASSSLDRGHSPQHF. The CDR3 DNA sequence: TGTGCCAGCAGTTCCCTAGACAGGGGCCATTCGCCCCAGCATTTT.

Only a few counts were recorded for this clonotype. The chain uses TRBV7-9 and TRBJ2-5; 8 nucleotides match TRBD2. This CDR3 has 15 amino acids. The ends lost 2 bases at V and 5 bases at J; junction bases unmatched: 7. Germline-derived CDR1 and CDR2 are SEHNR and FQNEAQ (reference sequence). For the CDR3, the DNA is TGTGCCAGCAGCTTAACGGGAGGGCCACGGGAGACCCAGTACTTC. Translating gives CASSLTGGPRETQYF. Filled out from reference TRBV7-9 and TRBJ2-5, the complete variable domain reads DTGVSQNPRHKITKRGQNVTFRCDPISEHNRLYWYRQTLGQGPEFLTYFQNEAQLEKSRLLSDRFSAERPKGSFSTLEIQRTEQGDSAMYLCASSLTGGPRETQYFGPGTRLLVL.

The chain is built from TRBV28 and TRBJ2-7; 10 bases align to TRBD1. The V gene end was trimmed by 2 bases and the J gene end by 12 bases; junction bases not matched to a gene: 7. CDR3 length equals 13 residues. CDR1 and CDR2 from the germline V gene are MDHEN and SYDVKM. The CDR3 sequence: CASSLDRGRSWYF. CDR3 sequence (DNA): TGTGCCAGCAGTTTAGACAGGGGGCGATCATGGTACTTC.

V usage is TRBV18 and J usage is TRBJ2-1, with D maybe TRBD1 (6 bases). The V and J ends lost 4 bases and 3 bases respectively, with 10 bases between them. The CDR3 is 14 residues long. Germline V gene data show CDR1 as KGHSH and CDR2 as LQKENI. This chain's CDR3 is CASSRDINYNEQFF. CDR3 DNA sequence: TGTGCCAGCTCACGGGACATCAACTACAATGAGCAGTTCTTC.

Here the CDR3 DNA reads TGCAGCGTTGTTTGGCGGGAGTCGTATACGCAGTATTTT. Translation: CSVVWRESYTQYF. The genes are TRBV29-1 and TRBJ2-3; TRBD2 matches 7 bases. The length of the CDR3 is 13 residues. Germline CDR1 reads SQVTM; CDR2 reads ANQGSEA. Unmatched junction bases numbered 8, after V lost 4 bases and J lost 7 bases.

This clonotype was seen more than once but under ten times. V usage is TRBV7-8 and J usage is TRBJ2-4; TRBD1 matches 7 bases. J gave up 8 bases and V 4 bases, and 11 bases lay outside the gene matches. Germline V CDR1 and CDR2: SGHVS, FQNEAQ. This CDR3 has 15 amino acids. CDR3 region: CASSSGRQGRDIQYF. The DNA for the CDR3 is TGTGCCAGCAGCTCCGGCCGACAGGGACGGGACATTCAGTACTTC.

The chain joins TRBV5-5 to TRBJ2-5, with a possible D match to TRBD1 (6 bases). The CDR3 is 13 amino acids. Per germline, CDR1 SGHKS and CDR2 YYEKEE (reference sequence). With 6 bases removed from V and 5 bases from J, the gap between germline ends came to 14 bases. DNA for the CDR3: TGTGCCAGCAACGACCACAGGGTGGAGACCCAGTACTTC. Its translation is CASNDHRVETQYF. Together with reference TRBV5-5 and TRBJ2-5, the CDR3 gives the full variable domain: DAGVTQSPTHLIKTRGQQVTLRCSPISGHKSVSWYQQVLGQGPQFIFQYYEKEERGRGNFPDRFSARQFPNYSSELNVNALLLGDSALYLCASNDHRVETQYFGPGTRLLVL.